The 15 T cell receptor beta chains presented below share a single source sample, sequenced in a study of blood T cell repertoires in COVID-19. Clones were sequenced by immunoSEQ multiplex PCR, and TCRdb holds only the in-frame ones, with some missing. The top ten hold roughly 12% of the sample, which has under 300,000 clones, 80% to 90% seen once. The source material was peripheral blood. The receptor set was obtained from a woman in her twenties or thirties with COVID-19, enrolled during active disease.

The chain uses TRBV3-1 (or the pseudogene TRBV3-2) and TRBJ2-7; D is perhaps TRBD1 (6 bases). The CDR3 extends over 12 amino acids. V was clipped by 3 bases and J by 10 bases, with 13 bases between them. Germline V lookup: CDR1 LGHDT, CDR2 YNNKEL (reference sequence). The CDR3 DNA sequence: TGTGCCAGCAGCCACCTTGGACAGCTACAGTACTTC. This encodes CASSHLGQLQYF.

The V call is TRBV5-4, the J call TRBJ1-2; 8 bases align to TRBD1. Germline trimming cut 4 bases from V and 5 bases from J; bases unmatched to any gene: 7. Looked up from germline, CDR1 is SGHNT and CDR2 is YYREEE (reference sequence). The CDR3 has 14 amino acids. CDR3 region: CASSQPGTGYGYTF. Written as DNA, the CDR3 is TGTGCCAGCAGCCAACCCGGGACAGGATATGGCTACACCTTC.

The CDR3 protein is CASSYGRGDGYTF. The CDR3, as DNA: TGTGCCAGCAGTTATGGCCGGGGTGATGGCTACACCTTC. V gene TRBV6-5 combines with J gene TRBJ1-2; D is uncertain. Trimming took off 3 bases at V and 6 bases at J, with 11 bases between the two ends. CDR3 length equals 13 residues. CDR1 MNHEY and CDR2 SVGAGI come from the germline V gene.

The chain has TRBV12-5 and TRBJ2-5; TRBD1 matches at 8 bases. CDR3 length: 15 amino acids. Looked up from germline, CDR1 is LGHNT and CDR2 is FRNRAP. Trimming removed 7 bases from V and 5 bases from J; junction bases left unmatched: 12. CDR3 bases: TGTGCTAGTGCGACAGGGGAATCCTCGTGGGAGACCCAGTACTTC. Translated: CASATGESSWETQYF.

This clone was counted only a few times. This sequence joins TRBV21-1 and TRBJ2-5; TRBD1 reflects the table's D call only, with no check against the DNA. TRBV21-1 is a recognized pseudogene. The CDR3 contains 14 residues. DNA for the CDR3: TGTGCCAGCAGCAGAACAGGGACGGGAGAGACCCAGTACTTC. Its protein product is CASSRTGTGETQYF.

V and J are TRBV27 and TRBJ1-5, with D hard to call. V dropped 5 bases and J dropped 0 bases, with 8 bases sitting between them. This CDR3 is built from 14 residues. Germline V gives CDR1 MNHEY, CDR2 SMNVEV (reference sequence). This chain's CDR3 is CASSRWASNQPQHF. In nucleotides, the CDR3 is TGTGCCAGCAGTAGGTGGGCTAGCAATCAGCCCCAGCATTTT.

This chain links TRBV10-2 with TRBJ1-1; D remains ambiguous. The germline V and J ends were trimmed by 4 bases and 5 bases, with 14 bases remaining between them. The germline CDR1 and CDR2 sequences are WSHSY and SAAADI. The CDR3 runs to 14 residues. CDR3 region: CASSASSVETEAFF. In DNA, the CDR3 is TGCGCCAGCAGTGCAAGTTCAGTGGAGACTGAAGCTTTCTTT.

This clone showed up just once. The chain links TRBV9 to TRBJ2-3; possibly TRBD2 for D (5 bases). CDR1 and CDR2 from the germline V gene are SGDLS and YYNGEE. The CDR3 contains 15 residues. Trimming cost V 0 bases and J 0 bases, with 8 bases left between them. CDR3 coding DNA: TGTGCCAGCAGCGTAGCTCGCGGGAGCACAGATACGCAGTATTTT. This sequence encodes CASSVARGSTDTQYF.

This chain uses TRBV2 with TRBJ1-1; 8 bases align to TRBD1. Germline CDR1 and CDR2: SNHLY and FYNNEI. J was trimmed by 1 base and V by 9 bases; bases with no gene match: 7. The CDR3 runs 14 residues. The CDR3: CAREDRGKNTEAFF. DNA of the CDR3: TGTGCCAGGGAAGACAGGGGCAAGAACACTGAAGCTTTCTTT.

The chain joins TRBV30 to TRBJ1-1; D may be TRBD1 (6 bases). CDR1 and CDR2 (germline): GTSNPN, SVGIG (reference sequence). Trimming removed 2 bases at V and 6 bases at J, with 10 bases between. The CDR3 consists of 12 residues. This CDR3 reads CAWSLGGPEAFF. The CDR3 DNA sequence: TGTGCCTGGAGTCTTGGGGGCCCTGAAGCTTTCTTT. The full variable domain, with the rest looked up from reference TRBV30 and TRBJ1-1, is SQTIHQWPATLVQPVGSPLSLECTVEGTSNPNLYWYRQAAGRGLQLLFYSVGIGQISSEVPQNLSASRPQDRQFILSSKKLLLSDSGFYLCAWSLGGPEAFFGQGTRLTVV.

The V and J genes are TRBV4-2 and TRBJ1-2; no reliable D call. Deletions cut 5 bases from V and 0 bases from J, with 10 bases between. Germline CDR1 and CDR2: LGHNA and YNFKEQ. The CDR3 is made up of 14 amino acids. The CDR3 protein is CASSMREANYGYTF. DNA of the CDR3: TGTGCCAGCAGCATGAGGGAAGCTAACTATGGCTACACCTTC.

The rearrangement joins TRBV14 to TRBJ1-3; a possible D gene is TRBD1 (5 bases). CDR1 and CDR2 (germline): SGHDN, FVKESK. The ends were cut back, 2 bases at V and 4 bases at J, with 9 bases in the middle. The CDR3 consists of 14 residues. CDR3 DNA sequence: TGTGCCAGCAGCCAATGGGGGGACGGAAACACCATATATTTT. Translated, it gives CASSQWGDGNTIYF.

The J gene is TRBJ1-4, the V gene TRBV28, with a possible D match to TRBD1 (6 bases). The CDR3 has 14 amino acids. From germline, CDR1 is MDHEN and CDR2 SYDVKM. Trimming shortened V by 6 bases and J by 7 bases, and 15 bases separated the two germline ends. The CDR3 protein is CASRLQGGGEKLFF. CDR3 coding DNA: TGTGCCAGCAGGCTACAGGGTGGGGGTGAAAAACTGTTTTTT.

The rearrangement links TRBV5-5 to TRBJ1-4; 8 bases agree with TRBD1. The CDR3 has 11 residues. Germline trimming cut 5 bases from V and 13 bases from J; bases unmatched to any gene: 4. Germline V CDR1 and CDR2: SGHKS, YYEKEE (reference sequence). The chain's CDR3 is CASSYDRGLFF. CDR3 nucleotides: TGTGCCAGCAGTTACGACAGGGGACTGTTTTTT.

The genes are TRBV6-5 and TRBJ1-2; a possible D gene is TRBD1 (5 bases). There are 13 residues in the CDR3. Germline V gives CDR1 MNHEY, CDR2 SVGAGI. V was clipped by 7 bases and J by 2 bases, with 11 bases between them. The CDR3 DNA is TGTGCCAGCATGCGTGGGGGGAACTATGGCTACACCTTC. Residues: CASMRGGNYGYTF.